The 14 T cell receptor beta chains below all came from one sample that was sequenced in a study of cytomegalovirus exposure and HLA in healthy donors. PCR primers comprised 60 Vbeta and 13 Jbeta primers. Here immunoSEQ multiplex PCR was the method, and the copy in TCRdb shows in-frame clones only, minus some. The sample lists 130,000 to 150,000 clones; roughly four fifths were seen once. The specimen sequenced was PBMCs. The receptor set was obtained from a woman in her fifties or sixties in good health and CMV-seronegative.

V usage is TRBV6-4 and J usage is TRBJ2-3, with 10 positions matching TRBD2. This CDR3 is built from 14 residues. Germline values: CDR1 MRHNA, CDR2 SNTAGT. V gave up 5 bases and J gave up 3 bases; unmatched junction bases: 2. CDR3 bases: TGTGCCAGCAGTAGCGGGGGGGGAACAGATACGCAGTATTTT. Translating it yields CASSSGGGTDTQYF.

The CDR3 protein is CAISARVGEDFQPQHF. As DNA, the CDR3 is TGTGCCATCAGTGCCCGGGTAGGGGAGGATTTTCAGCCCCAGCATTTT. The rearrangement uses TRBV10-3 and TRBJ1-5; TRBD1 might be the D (5 bases). This CDR3 is 16 amino acids long. The V end was cut by 4 bases, the J end by 6 bases, with 19 bases between. From germline, CDR1 is ENHRY and CDR2 SYGVKD.

The chain carries TRBV29-1 and TRBJ1-1; 7 nucleotides agree with TRBD1. V shed 7 bases and J 3 bases; nucleotides not matched to a gene: 11. The germline V gene has CDR1 SQVTM and CDR2 ANQGSEA. The CDR3 is 14 amino acids. CDR3 region: CSARTGSGYTEAFF. The CDR3 DNA reads TGCAGCGCTCGGACAGGCTCCGGGTACACTGAAGCTTTCTTT.

J is TRBJ1-1 and V is TRBV19; TRBD1 agrees at 10 bases. The CDR3 is made up of 16 amino acids. V lost 8 bases and J lost 4; bases outside the gene matches: 13. Germline V gene lookup returns CDR1 LNHDA and CDR2 SQIVND (reference sequence). This CDR3 reads CASEVRPGQGSTEAFF. The CDR3 DNA reads TGTGCCAGTGAGGTACGGCCGGGACAGGGGAGCACTGAAGCTTTCTTT.

The rearrangement links TRBV5-1 to TRBJ1-1; D remains ambiguous. CDR1 SGHRS and CDR2 YFSETQ come from the germline V gene. The CDR3 has 13 amino acids. Deletions cut 5 bases from V and 4 bases from J, with 12 bases between. Written as DNA, the CDR3 is TGCGCCAGCAGAGAGGGATTGGGCACTGAAGCTTTCTTT. It codes for CASREGLGTEAFF.

This clone occurred once. The gene calls are TRBV4-2 and TRBJ2-2, with a weak D call TRBD1 (6 bases). The CDR3 consists of 15 residues. Germline values: CDR1 LGHNA, CDR2 YNFKEQ. V was cut by 0 bases and J by 4 bases, with 9 bases left in between. The DNA for the CDR3 is TGTGCCAGCAGCCAAGAGGACAGCACCACCGGGGAGCTGTTTTTT. Amino acid sequence: CASSQEDSTTGELFF.

This clone was picked up one time. This chain links TRBV6-6 with TRBJ2-7; TRBD1 is a possible D gene (5 bases). The CDR3 spans 14 residues. The V gene lost 8 bases and the J gene lost 2 bases, with 16 bases spanning the gap. Germline V gene sequence: CDR1 MNHNY, CDR2 SVGAGI (reference sequence). The CDR3 bases are TGTGCCAGCGAGTTTGGGGCAGGGCCCTACGAGCAGTACTTC. Translating gives CASEFGAGPYEQYF.

This clone was picked up a small number of times. This sequence joins TRBV6-9 and TRBJ1-1; D not resolved. Per the germline V gene, CDR1 is MNHGY and CDR2 is SVAAGI. The CDR3 totals 13 residues. Deletions cut 4 bases from V and 0 bases from J, with 6 bases between. CDR3 sequence reads: CASSSTVNTEAFF. The CDR3 nucleotides read TGTGCCAGCAGTTCCACGGTGAACACTGAAGCTTTCTTT.

The J gene is TRBJ1-6, the V gene TRBV7-9, with D possibly matching TRBD1 (6 bases). The V and J ends lost 5 bases and 5 bases respectively, with 13 bases between them. Germline assignment: CDR1 SEHNR and CDR2 FQNEAQ (reference sequence). The CDR3 has 15 residues. CDR3 DNA: TGTGCCAGCAGCGTACAGGGCCCTAATAATTCACCCCTCCACTTT. This sequence encodes CASSVQGPNNSPLHF.

The gene calls are TRBV6-6 and TRBJ2-7, with D uncertain. Germline CDR1 MNHNY, CDR2 SVGAGI (reference sequence). The CDR3 runs 14 residues. V was clipped by 0 bases and J by 5 bases, with 11 bases between them. The CDR3 DNA sequence: TGTGCCAGCAGTTACTCGGAGAACTCTCACGAGCAGTACTTC. As protein: CASSYSENSHEQYF.

This clone was counted once. The chain is built from TRBV11-2 and TRBJ1-4; the D gene is possibly TRBD1 (5 bases). Deletions cut 4 bases from V and 0 bases from J, with 12 bases between. Germline values: CDR1 SGHAT, CDR2 FQNNGV. The CDR3 runs to 16 residues. CDR3: CASSSGGIATNEKLFF. In DNA, the CDR3 is TGTGCCAGCAGCTCGGGGGGGATCGCAACTAATGAAAAACTGTTTTTT. Together with reference TRBV11-2 and TRBJ1-4, the CDR3 gives the full variable domain: EAGVAQSPRYKIIEKRQSVAFWCNPISGHATLYWYQQILGQGPKLLIQFQNNGVVDDSQLPKDRFSAERLKGVDSTLKIQPAKLEDSAVYLCASSSGGIATNEKLFFGSGTQLSVL.

The CDR3 region is CASSLVDRVVDNEQFF. CDR3 coding DNA: TGTGCCAGCAGTTTAGTTGACAGGGTGGTCGACAATGAGCAGTTCTTC. The J gene is TRBJ2-1, the V gene TRBV27; 7 positions match TRBD1. Germline CDR1 and CDR2: MNHEY and SMNVEV (reference sequence). V lost 2 bases to trimming and J lost 5 bases; unmatched junction nucleotides: 9. CDR3 length equals 16 residues.

This clone is a singleton in its sample. The chain employs TRBV7-9 and TRBJ1-4; D is undetermined. Germline assignment: CDR1 SEHNR and CDR2 FQNEAQ (reference sequence). This CDR3 spans 14 amino acids. Trimming pared 3 bases from V and 3 bases from J, leaving 8 bases between. CDR3 nucleotides: TGTGCCAGCAGCTTCTTGCCAGCTAATGAAAAACTGTTTTTT. Protein product: CASSFLPANEKLFF.

The V gene is TRBV11-1, the J gene TRBJ2-2; 9 bases agree with TRBD2. Trimming removed 4 bases from V and 3 bases from J; junction bases left unmatched: 9. CDR3 length: 17 residues. From germline, CDR1 is SGHAT and CDR2 FQDESV (reference sequence). The CDR3 region is CASSSESGLAYTGELFF. CDR3 nucleotides: TGTGCCAGCAGCTCAGAGTCGGGACTAGCTTACACCGGGGAGCTGTTTTTT. The whole variable domain, remainder taken from reference TRBV11-1 and TRBJ2-2, is EAEVAQSPRYKITEKSQAVAFWCDPISGHATLYWYRQILGQGPELLVQFQDESVVDDSQLPKDRFSAERLKGVDSTLKIQPAELGDSAMYLCASSSESGLAYTGELFFGEGSRLTVL.